A single sample gave rise to the 26 T cell receptor beta chains below, sequenced in a study of beta chain features in type 1 diabetes. No antigen is known for these receptors. Reverse transcription of all isolated RNA meant that expressed TCRB transcripts were sequenced. Repertoires were generated with immunoSEQ multiplex PCR, while TCRdb's copy carries only in-frame clones and drops some. The data show hundreds of thousands of clones, with over 13% seen just once and less than 0.04% held by the top ten. Study results and limitations: Moderately but significantly shorter TCRB CDR3s were found in Type 1 diabetes patients in all four CD4+ subsets.

Sequenced: naive CD4+ T cells from blood. All receptors derive from a young man with type 1 diabetes.

This clone was seen only a few times. The same CDR3 arises from other DNA sequences in this sample as well. The chain employs TRBV9 and TRBJ2-3, with D uncertain. CDR1 is SGDLS and CDR2 is YYNGEE in the germline V gene. The CDR3 is made up of 13 amino acids. The ends were cut back, 0 bases at V and 3 bases at J, with 5 bases in the middle. CDR3 amino acids: CASSVATTDTQYF. CDR3 bases: TGTGCCAGCAGCGTAGCGACGACAGATACGCAGTATTTT. Full variable domain (rest looked up from reference TRBV9 and TRBJ2-3): DSGVTQTPKHLITATGQRVTLRCSPRSGDLSVYWYQQSLDQGLQFLIQYYNGEERAKGNILERFSAQQFPDLHSELNLSSLELGDSALYFCASSVATTDTQYFGPGTRLTVL.

This chain uses TRBV7-2 with TRBJ1-5; 9 bases fit TRBD1. Germline CDR1 SGHTA, CDR2 FQGNSA. With V trimmed by 4 bases and J by 6 bases, 7 bases remained unmatched. This CDR3 is built from 15 residues. CDR3 sequence reads: CASSSGQGSSQPQHF. CDR3 sequence (DNA): TGTGCCAGCAGCTCCGGACAGGGGTCCAGTCAGCCCCAGCATTTT.

This clone was seen only a few times. V gene TRBV20-1 combines with J gene TRBJ1-5, with 7 bases fitting TRBD1. This CDR3 spans 11 amino acids. Germline lookup yields CDR1 DFQATT and CDR2 SNEGSKA (reference sequence). Trimming took 6 bases from V and 6 from J; bases not matched to a gene: 2. DNA of the CDR3: TGCAGTGCGACAGGGCTTCAGCCCCAGCATTTT. Amino acids: CSATGLQPQHF.

The sample holds a few counts of this clone. The chain couples TRBV29-1 to TRBJ2-7, with a possible D match to TRBD1 (5 bases). Germline CDR1 is SQVTM and CDR2 is ANQGSEA. The CDR3 sequence is 12 residues long. Trimming removed 4 bases at V and 5 bases at J, with 12 bases between. For the CDR3, the DNA is TGCAGCGTTGCCAGGGTCACCCACGAGCAGTACTTC. Its translation: CSVARVTHEQYF.

This chain joins TRBV5-4 and TRBJ2-1; D unresolved. Trimming stripped 2 bases from V and 3 bases from J, with 3 bases between. Germline CDR1 SGHNT, CDR2 YYREEE (reference sequence). The CDR3 runs to 12 residues. The CDR3 DNA is TGTGCCAGCAGCTTTAGCTACAATGAGCAGTTCTTC. As protein: CASSFSYNEQFF.

This clone was recorded a few times. The chain combines TRBV9 with TRBJ1-1; D ambiguous. This CDR3 contains 12 residues. Trimming took off 3 bases at V and 3 bases at J, with 6 bases between the two ends. Germline V gives CDR1 SGDLS, CDR2 YYNGEE. CDR3 bases: TGTGCCAGCAGCGCCCAGTACACTGAAGCTTTCTTT. Protein sequence: CASSAQYTEAFF. The variable domain in full, with the rest retrieved from reference TRBV9 and TRBJ1-1, is DSGVTQTPKHLITATGQRVTLRCSPRSGDLSVYWYQQSLDQGLQFLIQYYNGEERAKGNILERFSAQQFPDLHSELNLSSLELGDSALYFCASSAQYTEAFFGQGTRLTVV.

This clone showed up just a few times. The chain employs TRBV30 and TRBJ1-4, with no clear D. The CDR3 loop spans 13 amino acids. Looked up from germline, CDR1 is GTSNPN and CDR2 is SVGIG (reference sequence). Trimming shortened V by 0 bases and J by 8 bases, and 10 bases separated the two germline ends. The chain's CDR3 is CAWSVRLGEKLFF. Here the CDR3 DNA reads TGTGCCTGGAGTGTACGTTTAGGGGAAAAACTGTTTTTT.

J is TRBJ2-5 and V is TRBV28, with 7 bases that match TRBD2. Per the germline V gene, CDR1 is MDHEN and CDR2 is SYDVKM. Trimming at V came to 3 bases and at J to 5 bases, leaving 3 bases not matched to a gene. CDR3 length equals 13 residues. The CDR3 bases are TGTGCCAGCAGTTTTAGCGGGTTCGAGACCCAGTACTTC. Amino acids: CASSFSGFETQYF.

The chain links TRBV7-2 to TRBJ1-3; D is uncertain. The V end was cut by 5 bases, the J end by 4 bases, with 21 bases between. Germline values: CDR1 SGHTA, CDR2 FQGNSA. CDR3 length: 17 amino acids. CDR3 protein: CASSPEKSRRTGNTIYF. CDR3 in DNA: TGTGCCAGCAGCCCCGAGAAGTCCCGCCGTACCGGAAACACCATATATTTT. Combining the CDR3 with reference TRBV7-2 and TRBJ1-3 gives the whole variable domain GAGVSQSPSNKVTEKGKDVELRCDPISGHTALYWYRQSLGQGLEFLIYFQGNSAPDKSGLPSDRFSAERTGGSVSTLTIQRTQQEDSAVYLCASSPEKSRRTGNTIYFGEGSWLTVV.

This clone came up a few times. The rearrangement links TRBV6-5 to TRBJ2-7; 8 bases are a match to TRBD1. The J segment lost 5 bases and the V segment lost 6 bases, leaving 6 bases of the junction unmatched. This CDR3 spans 13 amino acids. Germline CDR1 MNHEY, CDR2 SVGAGI. The CDR3 nucleotides are TGTGCCAGCAGCCGACAGGGGATCCACGAGCAGTACTTC. Translation: CASSRQGIHEQYF.

This clone was picked up a small number of times. The genes are TRBV7-9 and TRBJ2-1; the D gene is possibly TRBD1 (5 bases). The CDR3 is made up of 14 amino acids. The germline gives CDR1 SEHNR, CDR2 FQNEAQ (reference sequence). V was cut by 2 bases and J by 8 bases, with 13 bases left in between. Here the CDR3 DNA reads TGTGCCAGCAGCTTACAGGGCCACCTTTATGAGCAGTTCTTC. The encoded protein is CASSLQGHLYEQFF.

This CDR3 is CSVARTGGQVNEKLFF. In DNA form, the CDR3 reads TGCAGCGTTGCGCGGACAGGAGGCCAGGTTAATGAAAAACTGTTTTTT. The rearrangement links TRBV29-1 to TRBJ1-4, with TRBD1 identical over 7 bases. Germline CDR1 is SQVTM and CDR2 is ANQGSEA. The CDR3 consists of 16 residues. V lost 4 bases, J lost 4 bases, and 12 bases stayed unmatched.

In its sample, this clone was seen a few times. The V gene is TRBV7-2, the J gene TRBJ1-4; no reliable D call. CDR1 SGHTA and CDR2 FQGNSA come from the germline V gene. The CDR3 runs 15 residues. Trimming pared 5 bases from V and 8 bases from J, leaving 18 bases between. The CDR3 region has the DNA TGTGCCAGCAGCCCGGCGGGGTGGGTCGGGGAAAAACTGTTTTTT. This translates into CASSPAGWVGEKLFF.

This clone was counted only a few times. This sequence joins TRBV7-9 and TRBJ2-1, with D unresolved. This CDR3 comprises 15 residues. The V end lost 1 base, the J end lost 4 bases, and 11 bases lay between the germline ends. Germline loops: CDR1 SEHNR, CDR2 FQNEAQ (reference sequence). DNA for the CDR3: TGTGCCAGCAGCTTAGGGTCGGCGGAGTACAATGAGCAGTTCTTC. This gives the protein CASSLGSAEYNEQFF.

This clone was seen a few times. V usage is TRBV2 and J usage is TRBJ2-1, with D uncertain. The CDR3 consists of 15 residues. The germline V gene has CDR1 SNHLY and CDR2 FYNNEI. V was pared by 6 bases and J by 5 bases, with 17 bases between. The CDR3 region has the DNA TGTGCCAGCAGCGGACCTCTCGGTTGGAACAATGAGCAGTTCTTC. This encodes CASSGPLGWNNEQFF.

This clone was seen more than once but under ten times. The chain combines TRBV28 with TRBJ1-2, with D possibly being TRBD1 (5 bases). Germline V gene lookup returns CDR1 MDHEN and CDR2 SYDVKM. V lost 10 bases, J lost 4 bases, and 19 bases lay in between. This CDR3 has 14 amino acids. In nucleotides, the CDR3 is TGTGCCACCCACCTGGGGACGCAGGTCTATGGCTACACCTTC. Its translation: CATHLGTQVYGYTF.

This clone has just a few counts. The chain couples TRBV5-1 to TRBJ2-5; D remains unclear. The CDR3 totals 15 residues. In germline, CDR1 is SGHRS, CDR2 YFSETQ. V was trimmed by 5 bases and J by 5 bases, leaving 19 bases between them. CDR3 bases: TGCGCCAGCAGGTCCGCGGCGGCCCAGGTGGAGACCCAGTACTTC. It specifies CASRSAAAQVETQYF.

The chain employs TRBV2 and TRBJ2-7; D unresolved. The germline V gene encodes CDR1 SNHLY and CDR2 FYNNEI. Trimming took 8 bases from V and 2 from J, leaving 13 bases between them. The CDR3 is 13 residues long. CDR3 coding DNA: TGTGCCAGCTCTCAACTCGGAGCCTACGAGCAGTACTTC. Translation: CASSQLGAYEQYF. The whole variable domain, remainder taken from reference TRBV2 and TRBJ2-7, is EPEVTQTPSHQVTQMGQEVILRCVPISNHLYFYWYRQILGQKVEFLVSFYNNEISEKSEIFDDQFSVERPDGSNFTLKIRSTKLEDSAMYFCASSQLGAYEQYFGPGTRLTVT.

This clone was found a few times. The chain combines TRBV19 with TRBJ2-2, with D tentatively TRBD2 (6 bases). CDR3 length: 15 amino acids. Per germline, CDR1 LNHDA and CDR2 SQIVND (reference sequence). V lost 1 base, J lost 7 bases, and 13 bases lay in between. CDR3 DNA sequence: TGTGCCAGTAGTATAGGGGGCGGGATTCTCGGGGAGCTGTTTTTT. This codes for CASSIGGGILGELFF.

This clone was recorded a few times. The DNA for the CDR3 is TGTGCCTGGAGCCCGGGACTAGCGGGGGAAGAGACCCAGTACTTC. Amino acid sequence: CAWSPGLAGEETQYF. This sequence joins TRBV30 and TRBJ2-5; 14 nucleotides line up with TRBD2. Germline V gene data show CDR1 as GTSNPN and CDR2 as SVGIG (reference sequence). The CDR3 totals 15 residues. V lost 3 bases, J lost 3 bases, and 3 bases stayed unmatched.

This clone turned up a few times. The chain combines TRBV2 with TRBJ1-4; D not certain. The V end was cut by 2 bases, the J end by 5 bases, with 9 bases between. The germline V gene encodes CDR1 SNHLY and CDR2 FYNNEI. The CDR3 is 14 amino acids. The CDR3 DNA is TGTGCCAGCAGTGAATTGTCCCGAAATGAAAAACTGTTTTTT. Translated, it gives CASSELSRNEKLFF.

The V gene is TRBV15, the J gene TRBJ2-7, with no clear D. Germline V CDR1 and CDR2: LNHNV, YYDKDF (reference sequence). Trimming stripped 5 bases from V and 6 bases from J, with 11 bases between. The length of the CDR3 is 12 residues. The CDR3 DNA reads as TGTGCCACCAGCCCCGGCTGGGCCGAGCAGTACTTC. This gives the protein CATSPGWAEQYF.

V is TRBV9 and J is TRBJ1-1; weak D call: TRBD1 (5 bases). V lost 5 bases and J lost 3, with 14 bases in between. From germline, CDR1 is SGDLS and CDR2 YYNGEE. The CDR3 extends over 14 amino acids. CDR3 sequence reads: CASSPILGDTEAFF. Here the CDR3 DNA reads TGTGCCAGCAGTCCCATTCTGGGGGACACTGAAGCTTTCTTT.

The genes are TRBV6-6 and TRBJ2-6; no reliable D call. Germline CDR1 reads MNHNY; CDR2 reads SVGAGI (reference sequence). This CDR3 is built from 16 residues. V was trimmed by 5 bases and J by 0 bases, leaving 11 bases between them. The CDR3 DNA is TGTGCCAGCAGTGTCAACCTGCTCTCTGGGGCCAACGTCCTGACTTTC. Translating it yields CASSVNLLSGANVLTF.

V and J are TRBV9 and TRBJ2-1, with D possibly being TRBD2 (5 bases). The CDR3 totals 14 residues. From germline, CDR1 is SGDLS and CDR2 YYNGEE. Trimming stripped 0 bases from V and 6 bases from J, with 10 bases between. The CDR3 sequence: CASSVEAVPNEQFF. The CDR3 nucleotides are TGTGCCAGCAGCGTAGAAGCGGTTCCCAATGAGCAGTTCTTC.

The chain carries TRBV7-3 and TRBJ1-2; 7 bases match TRBD1. J gave up 3 bases and V 6 bases, and 13 bases lay outside the gene matches. The CDR3 runs to 16 residues. Germline V gives CDR1 SGHTA, CDR2 FQGTGA. The CDR3 DNA is TGTGCCAGCAGGAAGGGGCCACAGGGGAATGACTATGGCTACACCTTC. It encodes CASRKGPQGNDYGYTF.